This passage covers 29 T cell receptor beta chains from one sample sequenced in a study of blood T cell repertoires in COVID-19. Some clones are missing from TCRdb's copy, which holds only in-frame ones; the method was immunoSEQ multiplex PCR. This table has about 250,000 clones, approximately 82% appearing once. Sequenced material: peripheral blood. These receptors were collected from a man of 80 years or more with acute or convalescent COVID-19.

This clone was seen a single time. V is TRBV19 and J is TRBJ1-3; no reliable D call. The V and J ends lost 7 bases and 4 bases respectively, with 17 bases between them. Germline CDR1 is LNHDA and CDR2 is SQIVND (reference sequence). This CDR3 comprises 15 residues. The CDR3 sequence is CASNVAVARGNTIYF. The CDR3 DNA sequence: TGTGCCAGTAATGTCGCGGTTGCCCGGGGAAACACCATATATTTT. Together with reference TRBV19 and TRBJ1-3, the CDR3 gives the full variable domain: DGGITQSPKYLFRKEGQNVTLSCEQNLNHDAMYWYRQDPGQGLRLIYYSQIVNDFQKGDIAEGYSVSREKKESFPLTVTSAQKNPTAFYLCASNVAVARGNTIYFGEGSWLTVV.

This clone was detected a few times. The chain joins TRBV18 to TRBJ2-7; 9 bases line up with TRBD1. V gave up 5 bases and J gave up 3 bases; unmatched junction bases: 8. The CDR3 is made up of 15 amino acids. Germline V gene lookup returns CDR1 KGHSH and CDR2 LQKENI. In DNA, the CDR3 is TGTGCCAGCTCATACACCGGGACAGGGAACTACGAGCAGTACTTC. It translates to CASSYTGTGNYEQYF.

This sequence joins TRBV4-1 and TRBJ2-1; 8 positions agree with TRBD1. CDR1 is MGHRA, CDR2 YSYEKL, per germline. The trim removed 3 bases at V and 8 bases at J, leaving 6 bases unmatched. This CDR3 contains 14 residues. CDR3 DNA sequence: TGCGCCAGCAGCCAGCAACAGGGGGTCTATGAGCAGTTCTTC. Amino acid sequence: CASSQQQGVYEQFF.

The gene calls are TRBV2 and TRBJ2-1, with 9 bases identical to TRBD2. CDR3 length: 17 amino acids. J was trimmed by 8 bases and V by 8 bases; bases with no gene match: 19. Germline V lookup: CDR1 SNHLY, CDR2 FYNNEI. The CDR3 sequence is CASRAGPLAGFSDEQFF. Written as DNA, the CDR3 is TGTGCCAGCCGGGCGGGCCCTCTAGCGGGGTTTAGTGATGAGCAGTTCTTC.

The CDR3 region is CASSFLAGGTQETQYF. The CDR3 DNA reads TGTGCCAGCAGCTTTCTAGCGGGGGGAACCCAAGAGACCCAGTACTTC. The V gene is TRBV7-8, the J gene TRBJ2-5; 11 bases map to TRBD2. The length of the CDR3 is 16 residues. Germline loops: CDR1 SGHVS, CDR2 FQNEAQ. The junction had 4 bases not matched to a gene; V was cut back by 3 bases and J by 1 base.

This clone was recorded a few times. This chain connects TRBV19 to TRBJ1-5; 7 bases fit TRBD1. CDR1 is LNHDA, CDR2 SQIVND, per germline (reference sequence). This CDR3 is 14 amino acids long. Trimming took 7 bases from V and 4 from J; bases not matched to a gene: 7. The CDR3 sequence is CASTETGMNQPQHF. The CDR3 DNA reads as TGTGCCAGTACCGAGACAGGGATGAATCAGCCCCAGCATTTT.

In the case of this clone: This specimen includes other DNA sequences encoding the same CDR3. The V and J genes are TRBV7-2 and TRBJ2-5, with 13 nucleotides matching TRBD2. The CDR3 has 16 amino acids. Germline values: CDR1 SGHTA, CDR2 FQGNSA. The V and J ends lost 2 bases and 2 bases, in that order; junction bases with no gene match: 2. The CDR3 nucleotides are TGTGCCAGCAGCTTATCGACTAGCGGGGGGCAAGAGACCCAGTACTTC. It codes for CASSLSTSGGQETQYF.

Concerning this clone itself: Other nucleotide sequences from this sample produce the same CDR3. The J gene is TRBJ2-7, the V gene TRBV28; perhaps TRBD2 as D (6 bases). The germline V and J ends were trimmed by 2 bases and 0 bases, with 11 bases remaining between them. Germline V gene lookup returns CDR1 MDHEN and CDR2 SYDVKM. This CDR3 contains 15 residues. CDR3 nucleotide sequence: TGTGCCAGCAGTTTAGCGGGGACTGCCTCCTACGAGCAGTACTTC. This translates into CASSLAGTASYEQYF. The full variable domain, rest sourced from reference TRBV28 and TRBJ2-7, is DVKVTQSSRYLVKRTGEKVFLECVQDMDHENMFWYRQDPGLGLRLIYFSYDVKMKEKGDIPEGYSVSREKKERFSLILESASTNQTSMYLCASSLAGTASYEQYFGPGTRLTVT.

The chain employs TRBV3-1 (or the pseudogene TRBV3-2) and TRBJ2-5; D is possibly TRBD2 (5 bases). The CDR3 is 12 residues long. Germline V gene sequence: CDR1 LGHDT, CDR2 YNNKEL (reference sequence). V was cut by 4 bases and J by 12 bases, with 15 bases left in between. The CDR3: CASSPSMSGKYF. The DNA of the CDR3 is TGTGCCAGCAGCCCATCCATGAGCGGAAAGTACTTC.

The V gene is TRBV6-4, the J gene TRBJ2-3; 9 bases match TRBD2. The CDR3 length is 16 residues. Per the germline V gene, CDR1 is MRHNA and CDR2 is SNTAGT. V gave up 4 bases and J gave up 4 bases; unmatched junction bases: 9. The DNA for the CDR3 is TGTGCCAGCAGTGGGAGCGGGGGGACCCAGGCAGATACGCAGTATTTT. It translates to CASSGSGGTQADTQYF.

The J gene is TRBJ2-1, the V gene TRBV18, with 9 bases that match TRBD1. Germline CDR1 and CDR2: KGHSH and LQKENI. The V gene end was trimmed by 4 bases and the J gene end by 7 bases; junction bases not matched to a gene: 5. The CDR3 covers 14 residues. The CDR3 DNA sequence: TGTGCCAGCTCACGGGGACAGGGCGGTAATGAGCAGTTCTTC. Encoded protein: CASSRGQGGNEQFF.

CDR3 protein: CASSVDRANSPLHF. The CDR3 nucleotides read TGTGCCAGCAGTGTTGACAGAGCTAATTCACCCCTCCACTTT. The rearrangement joins TRBV6-4 to TRBJ1-6, with D maybe TRBD1 (5 bases). V was cut by 4 bases and J by 6 bases, with 10 bases left in between. Germline values: CDR1 MRHNA, CDR2 SNTAGT. The CDR3 has 14 residues.

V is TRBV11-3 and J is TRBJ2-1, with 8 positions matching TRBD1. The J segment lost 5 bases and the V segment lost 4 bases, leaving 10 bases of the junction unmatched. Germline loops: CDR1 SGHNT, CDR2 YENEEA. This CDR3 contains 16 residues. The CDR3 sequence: CASSSRGDRGHNEQFF. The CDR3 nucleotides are TGTGCCAGCAGCTCGAGGGGAGACAGGGGTCACAATGAGCAGTTCTTC.

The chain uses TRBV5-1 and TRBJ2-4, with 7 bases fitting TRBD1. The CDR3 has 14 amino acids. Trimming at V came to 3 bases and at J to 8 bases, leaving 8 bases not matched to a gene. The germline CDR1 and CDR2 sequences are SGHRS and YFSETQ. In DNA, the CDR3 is TGCGCCAGCAGCTCAAGTACAGGGGAATACATTCAGTACTTC. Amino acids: CASSSSTGEYIQYF.

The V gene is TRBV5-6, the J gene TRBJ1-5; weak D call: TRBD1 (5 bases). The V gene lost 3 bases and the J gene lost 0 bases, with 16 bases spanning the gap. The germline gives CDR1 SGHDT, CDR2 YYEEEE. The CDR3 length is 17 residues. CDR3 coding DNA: TGTGCCAGCAGCTCCTACGGGGACTTTGGTAGCAATCAGCCCCAGCATTTT. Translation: CASSSYGDFGSNQPQHF.

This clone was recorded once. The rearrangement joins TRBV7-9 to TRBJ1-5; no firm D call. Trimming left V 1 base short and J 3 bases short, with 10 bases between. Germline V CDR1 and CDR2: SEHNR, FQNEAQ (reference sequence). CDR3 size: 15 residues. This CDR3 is CASSLDTTYNQPQHF. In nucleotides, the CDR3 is TGTGCCAGCAGCTTAGACACAACGTACAATCAGCCCCAGCATTTT.

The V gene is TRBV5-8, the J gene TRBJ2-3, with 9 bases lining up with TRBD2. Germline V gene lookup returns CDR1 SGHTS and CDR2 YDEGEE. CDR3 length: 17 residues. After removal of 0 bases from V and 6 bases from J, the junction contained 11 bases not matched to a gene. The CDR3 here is CASSLALLAGEGDTQYF. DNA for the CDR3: TGTGCCAGCAGCTTGGCCCTTTTAGCGGGAGAGGGGGATACGCAGTATTTT.

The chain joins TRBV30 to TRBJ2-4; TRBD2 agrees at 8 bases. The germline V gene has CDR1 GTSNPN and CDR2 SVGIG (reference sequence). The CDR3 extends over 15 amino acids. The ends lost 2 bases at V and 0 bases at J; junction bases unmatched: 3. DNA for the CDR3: TGTGCCTGGAGTAAGCGGGAGATAGCCAAAAACATTCAGTACTTC. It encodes CAWSKREIAKNIQYF.

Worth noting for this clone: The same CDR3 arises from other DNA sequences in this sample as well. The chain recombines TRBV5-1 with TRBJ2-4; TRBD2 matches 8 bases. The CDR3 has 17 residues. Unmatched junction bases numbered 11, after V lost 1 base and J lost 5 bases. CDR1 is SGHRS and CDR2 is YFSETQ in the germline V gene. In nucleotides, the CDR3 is TGCGCCAGCAGCTTGTTTGGGACGGGGGGGCGGGAAAACATTCAGTACTTC. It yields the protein CASSLFGTGGRENIQYF.

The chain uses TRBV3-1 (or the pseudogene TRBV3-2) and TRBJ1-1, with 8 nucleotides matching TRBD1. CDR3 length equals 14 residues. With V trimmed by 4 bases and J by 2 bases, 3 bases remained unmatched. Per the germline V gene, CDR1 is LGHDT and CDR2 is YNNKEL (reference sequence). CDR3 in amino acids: CASSPTGDNTEAFF. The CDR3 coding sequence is TGTGCCAGCAGCCCGACAGGGGATAACACTGAAGCTTTCTTT.

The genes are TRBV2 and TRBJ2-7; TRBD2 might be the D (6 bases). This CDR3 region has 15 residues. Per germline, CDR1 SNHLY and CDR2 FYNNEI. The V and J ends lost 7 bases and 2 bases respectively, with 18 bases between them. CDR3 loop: CASTRSGGTTYEQYF. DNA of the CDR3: TGTGCCAGCACCCGAAGTGGCGGGACGACCTACGAGCAGTACTTC.

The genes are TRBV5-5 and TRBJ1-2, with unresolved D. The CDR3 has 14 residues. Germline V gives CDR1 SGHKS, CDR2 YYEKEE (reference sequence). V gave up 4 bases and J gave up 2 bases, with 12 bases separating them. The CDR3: CASSPPTGNYGYTF. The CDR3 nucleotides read TGTGCCAGCAGCCCCCCGACTGGGAACTATGGCTACACCTTC.

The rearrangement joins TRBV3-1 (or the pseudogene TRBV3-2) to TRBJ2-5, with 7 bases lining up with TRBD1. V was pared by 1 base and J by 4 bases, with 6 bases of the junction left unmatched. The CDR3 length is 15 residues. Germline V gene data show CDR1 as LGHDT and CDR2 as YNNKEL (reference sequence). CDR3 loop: CASSQGLTGRETQYF. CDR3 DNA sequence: TGTGCCAGCAGCCAAGGCTTGACAGGGAGAGAGACCCAGTACTTC.

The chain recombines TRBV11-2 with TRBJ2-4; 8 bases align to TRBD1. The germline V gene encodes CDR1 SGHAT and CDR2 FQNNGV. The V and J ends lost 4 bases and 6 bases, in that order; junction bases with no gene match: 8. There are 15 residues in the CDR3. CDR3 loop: CASSSPRTGTNIQYF. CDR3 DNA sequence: TGTGCCAGCAGCTCCCCTCGGACAGGGACAAACATTCAGTACTTC.

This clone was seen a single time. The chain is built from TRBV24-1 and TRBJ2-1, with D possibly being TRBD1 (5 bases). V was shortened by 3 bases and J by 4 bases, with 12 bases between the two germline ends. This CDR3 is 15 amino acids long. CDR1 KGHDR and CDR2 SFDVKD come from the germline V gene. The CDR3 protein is CATSDNTHRYNEQFF. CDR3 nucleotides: TGTGCCACCAGTGATAATACCCACAGGTACAATGAGCAGTTCTTC.

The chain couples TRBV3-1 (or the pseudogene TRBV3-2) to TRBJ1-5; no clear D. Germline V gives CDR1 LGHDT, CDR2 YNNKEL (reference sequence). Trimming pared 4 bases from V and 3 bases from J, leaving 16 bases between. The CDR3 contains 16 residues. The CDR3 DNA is TGTGCCAGCAGCCCCGGACGGCAGAGGGTCAATCAGCCCCAGCATTTT. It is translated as CASSPGRQRVNQPQHF.

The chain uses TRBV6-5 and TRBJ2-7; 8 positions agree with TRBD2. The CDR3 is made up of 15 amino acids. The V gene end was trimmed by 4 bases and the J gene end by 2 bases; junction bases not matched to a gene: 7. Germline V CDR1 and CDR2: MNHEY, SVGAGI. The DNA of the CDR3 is TGTGCCAGCAGTTCTTCTGGCGGGGGGCCCTACGAGCAGTACTTC. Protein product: CASSSSGGGPYEQYF.

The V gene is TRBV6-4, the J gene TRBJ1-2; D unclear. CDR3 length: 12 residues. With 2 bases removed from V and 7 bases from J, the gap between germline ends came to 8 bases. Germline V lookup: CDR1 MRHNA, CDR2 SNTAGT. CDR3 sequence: CASSDIAGGYTF. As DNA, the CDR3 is TGTGCCAGCAGTGACATCGCAGGTGGCTACACCTTC.

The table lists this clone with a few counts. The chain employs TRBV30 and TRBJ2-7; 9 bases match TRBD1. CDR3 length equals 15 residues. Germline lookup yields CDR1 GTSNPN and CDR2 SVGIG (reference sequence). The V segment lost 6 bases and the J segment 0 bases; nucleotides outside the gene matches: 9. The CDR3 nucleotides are TGTGCCTGCCTGGATGGGACAGGGAACTCCTACGAGCAGTACTTC. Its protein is CACLDGTGNSYEQYF. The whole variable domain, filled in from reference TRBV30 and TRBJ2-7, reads SQTIHQWPATLVQPVGSPLSLECTVEGTSNPNLYWYRQAAGRGLQLLFYSVGIGQISSEVPQNLSASRPQDRQFILSSKKLLLSDSGFYLCACLDGTGNSYEQYFGPGTRLTVT.